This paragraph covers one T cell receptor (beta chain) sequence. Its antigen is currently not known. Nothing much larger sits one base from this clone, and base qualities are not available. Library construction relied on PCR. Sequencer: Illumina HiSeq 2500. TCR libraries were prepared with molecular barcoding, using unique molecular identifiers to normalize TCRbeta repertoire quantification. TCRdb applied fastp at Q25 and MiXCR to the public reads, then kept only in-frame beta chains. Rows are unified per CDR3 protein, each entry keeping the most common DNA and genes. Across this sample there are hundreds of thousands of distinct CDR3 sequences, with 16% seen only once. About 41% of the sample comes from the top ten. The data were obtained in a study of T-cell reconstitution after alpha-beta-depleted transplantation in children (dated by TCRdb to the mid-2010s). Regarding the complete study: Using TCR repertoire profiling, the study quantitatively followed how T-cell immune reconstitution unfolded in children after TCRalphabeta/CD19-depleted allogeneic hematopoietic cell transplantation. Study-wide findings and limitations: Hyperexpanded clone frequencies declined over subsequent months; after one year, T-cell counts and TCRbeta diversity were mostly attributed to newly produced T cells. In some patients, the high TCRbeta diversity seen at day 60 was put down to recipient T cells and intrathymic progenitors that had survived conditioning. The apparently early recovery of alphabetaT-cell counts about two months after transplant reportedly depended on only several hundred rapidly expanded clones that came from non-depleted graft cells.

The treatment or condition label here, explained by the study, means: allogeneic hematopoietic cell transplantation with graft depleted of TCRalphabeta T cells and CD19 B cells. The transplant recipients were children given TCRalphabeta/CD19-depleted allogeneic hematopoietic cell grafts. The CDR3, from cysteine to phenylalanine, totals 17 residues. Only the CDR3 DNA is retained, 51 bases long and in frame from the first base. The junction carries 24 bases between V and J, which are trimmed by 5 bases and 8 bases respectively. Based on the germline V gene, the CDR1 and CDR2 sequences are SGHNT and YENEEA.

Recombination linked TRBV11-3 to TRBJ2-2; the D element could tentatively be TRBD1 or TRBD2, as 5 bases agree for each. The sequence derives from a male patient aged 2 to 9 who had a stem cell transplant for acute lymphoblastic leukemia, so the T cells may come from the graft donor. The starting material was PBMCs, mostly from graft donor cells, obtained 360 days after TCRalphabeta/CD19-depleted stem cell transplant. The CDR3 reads CASSPYPGAGVSGELFF. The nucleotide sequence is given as TGTGCCAGCAGCCCTTACCCCGGGGCTGGCGTGTCAGGGGAGCTGTTTTTT.